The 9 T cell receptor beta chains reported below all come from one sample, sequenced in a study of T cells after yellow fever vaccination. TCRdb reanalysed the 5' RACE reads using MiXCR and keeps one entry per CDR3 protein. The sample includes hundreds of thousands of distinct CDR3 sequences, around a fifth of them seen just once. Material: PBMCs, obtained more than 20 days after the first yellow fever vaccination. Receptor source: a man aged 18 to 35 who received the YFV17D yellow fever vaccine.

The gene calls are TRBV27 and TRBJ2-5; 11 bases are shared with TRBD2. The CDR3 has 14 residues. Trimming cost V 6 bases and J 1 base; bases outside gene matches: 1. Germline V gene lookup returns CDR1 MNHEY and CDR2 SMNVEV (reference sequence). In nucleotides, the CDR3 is TGTGCCAGCAGAACTAGCGGGGGCCAAGAGACCCAGTACTTC. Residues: CASRTSGGQETQYF.

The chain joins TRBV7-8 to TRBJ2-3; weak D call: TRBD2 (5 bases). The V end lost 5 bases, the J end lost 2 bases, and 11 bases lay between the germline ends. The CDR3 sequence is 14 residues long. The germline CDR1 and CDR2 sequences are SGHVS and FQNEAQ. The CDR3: CASSIGGNTDTQYF. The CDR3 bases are TGTGCCAGCAGCATTGGAGGAAACACAGATACGCAGTATTTT.

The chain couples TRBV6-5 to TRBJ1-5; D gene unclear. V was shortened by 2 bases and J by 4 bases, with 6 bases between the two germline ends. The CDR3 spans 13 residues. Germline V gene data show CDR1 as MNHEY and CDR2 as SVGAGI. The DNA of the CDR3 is TGTGCCAGCAGTTACAAGTATAATCAGCCCCAGCATTTT. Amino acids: CASSYKYNQPQHF.

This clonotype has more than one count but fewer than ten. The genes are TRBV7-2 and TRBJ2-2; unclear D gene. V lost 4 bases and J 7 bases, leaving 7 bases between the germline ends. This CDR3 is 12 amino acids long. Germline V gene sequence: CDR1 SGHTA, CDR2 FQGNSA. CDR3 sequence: CASSWPHGELFF. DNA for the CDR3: TGTGCCAGCAGCTGGCCACACGGGGAGCTGTTTTTT.

CDR3 residues: CASSVGTEYQETQYF. Here the CDR3 DNA reads TGCGCCAGCAGCGTGGGGACCGAGTACCAAGAGACCCAGTACTTC. This chain connects TRBV5-1 to TRBJ2-5; D could derive from TRBD1 or TRBD2 (5 bases each). Trimming took off 4 bases at V and 0 bases at J, with 13 bases between the two ends. CDR3 length equals 15 residues. CDR1 and CDR2 (germline): SGHRS, YFSETQ. Filled out from reference TRBV5-1 and TRBJ2-5, the complete variable domain reads KAGVTQTPRYLIKTRGQQVTLSCSPISGHRSVSWYQQTPGQGLQFLFEYFSETQRNKGNFPGRFSGRQFSNSRSEMNVSTLELGDSALYLCASSVGTEYQETQYFGPGTRLLVL.

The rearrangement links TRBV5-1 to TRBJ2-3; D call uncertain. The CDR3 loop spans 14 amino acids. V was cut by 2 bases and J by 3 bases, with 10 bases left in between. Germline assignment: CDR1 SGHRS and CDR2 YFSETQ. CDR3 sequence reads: CASSLQATTDTQYF. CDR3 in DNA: TGCGCCAGCAGCTTACAAGCCACTACAGATACGCAGTATTTT.

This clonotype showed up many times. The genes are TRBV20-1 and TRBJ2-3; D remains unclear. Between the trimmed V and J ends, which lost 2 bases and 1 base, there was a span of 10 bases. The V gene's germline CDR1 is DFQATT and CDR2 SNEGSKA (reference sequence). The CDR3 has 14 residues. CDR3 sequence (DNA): TGCAGTGCTAGAAGGCCAGCCCGCACAGATACGCAGTATTTT. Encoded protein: CSARRPARTDTQYF.

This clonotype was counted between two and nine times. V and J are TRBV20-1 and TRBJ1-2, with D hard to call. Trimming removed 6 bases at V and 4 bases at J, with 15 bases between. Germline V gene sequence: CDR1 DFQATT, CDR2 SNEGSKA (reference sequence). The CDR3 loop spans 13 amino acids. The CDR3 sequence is CSAQDHSGYGYTF. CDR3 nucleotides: TGCAGTGCGCAGGATCATTCTGGCTATGGCTACACCTTC.

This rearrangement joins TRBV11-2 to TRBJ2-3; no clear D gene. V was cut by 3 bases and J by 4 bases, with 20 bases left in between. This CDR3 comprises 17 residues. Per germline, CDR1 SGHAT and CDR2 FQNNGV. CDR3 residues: CASSFSLGRSLSDTQYF. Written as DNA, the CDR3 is TGTGCCAGCAGCTTTTCTTTGGGCAGGTCTCTATCAGATACGCAGTATTTT.